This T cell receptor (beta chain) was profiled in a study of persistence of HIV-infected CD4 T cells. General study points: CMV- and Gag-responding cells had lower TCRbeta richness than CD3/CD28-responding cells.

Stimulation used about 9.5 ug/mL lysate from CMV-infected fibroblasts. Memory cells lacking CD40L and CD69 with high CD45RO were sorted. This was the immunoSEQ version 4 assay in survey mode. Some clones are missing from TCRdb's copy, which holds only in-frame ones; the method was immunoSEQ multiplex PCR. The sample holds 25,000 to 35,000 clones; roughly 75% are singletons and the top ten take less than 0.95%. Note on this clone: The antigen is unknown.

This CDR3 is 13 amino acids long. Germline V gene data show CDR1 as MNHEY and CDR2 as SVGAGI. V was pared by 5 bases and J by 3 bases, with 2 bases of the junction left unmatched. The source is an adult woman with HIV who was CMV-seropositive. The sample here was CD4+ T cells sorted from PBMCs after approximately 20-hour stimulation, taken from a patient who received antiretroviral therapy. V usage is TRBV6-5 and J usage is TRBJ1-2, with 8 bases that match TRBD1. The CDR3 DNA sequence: TGTGCCAGCAGTCCAGGGGGCGACTATGGCTACACCTTC. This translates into CASSPGGDYGYTF.